Listed below are T cell receptor beta chains from one sample, sequenced in a study of cytomegalovirus exposure and HLA in healthy donors. Data came from immunoSEQ multiplex PCR; TCRdb stores just in-frame clones and leaves some out. The repertoire holds 220,000 or so clones, with over 80% as singletons. The sequencing input was PBMCs. All receptors come from a woman between 18 and 30 years old in good health and CMV-seronegative. Both conserved end residues are part of each CDR3. D genes are given only for firm matches. Only part of the rows carry a size: once, few, many, or a class if the clone is expanded.

cdr3_length	v_call	clone_size	j_call	d_call	cdr3_aa	cdr3_nt
15	TRBV30	-	TRBJ2-3	-	CAWSETGLPTDTQYF	TGTGCCTGGAGTGAAACAGGGCTTCCCACAGATACGCAGTATTTT
13	TRBV2	-	TRBJ1-5	TRBD1	CASSTGGQQPQHF	TGTGCCAGTTCGACAGGGGGGCAACAGCCCCAGCATTTT
15	TRBV4-1	few	TRBJ2-1	TRBD2	CASSHLAGGGDEQFF	TGCGCCAGCAGCCACCTTGCGGGAGGTGGGGATGAGCAGTTCTTC
15	TRBV9	-	TRBJ1-2	TRBD1	CASSATGGLFSGYTF	TGTGCCAGCAGCGCGACAGGGGGCTTGTTTTCGGGCTACACCTTC
18	TRBV11-1	-	TRBJ2-3	TRBD2	CASTLKPPTSGGADTQYF	TGTGCCAGCACCCTCAAGCCCCCTACTAGCGGGGGGGCGGATACGCAGTATTTT
15	TRBV5-1	few	TRBJ1-1	TRBD1	CASTKQTGSNAEAFF	TGCGCCAGCACCAAACAGACAGGGTCGAACGCTGAAGCTTTCTTT
15	TRBV25-1	once	TRBJ1-4	-	CASRRSGVSFGKLFF	TGTGCCAGCAGGCGATCAGGTGTATCGTTCGGAAAACTGTTTTTT
13	TRBV7-8	-	TRBJ2-7	-	CASSLVFIDEQYF	TGTGCCAGCAGCTTAGTGTTTATCGACGAGCAGTACTTC
16	TRBV5-1	-	TRBJ2-3	-	CASSPLGGTSTDTQYF	TGCGCCAGCAGCCCGTTAGGGGGTACTAGCACAGATACGCAGTATTTT
13	TRBV10-3	-	TRBJ1-1	-	CAIRGAGNTEAFF	TGTGCCATCAGGGGGGCAGGAAACACTGAAGCTTTCTTT
15	TRBV6-1	few	TRBJ2-3	TRBD2	CASSTSAGSTDTQYF	TGTGCCAGCAGTACTAGCGCTGGTAGCACAGATACGCAGTATTTT
15	TRBV11-2	-	TRBJ1-5	TRBD1	CASSLRDSSNQPQHF	TGTGCCAGCAGCCTCCGGGACAGTAGCAATCAGCCCCAGCATTTT
16	TRBV9	-	TRBJ2-1	TRBD2	CASSLDGTSGVNEQFF	TGTGCCAGCAGCCTAGACGGGACTAGCGGAGTCAATGAGCAGTTCTTC
13	TRBV2	-	TRBJ1-2	-	CASSEEINYGYTF	TGTGCCAGCAGTGAGGAGATTAACTATGGCTACACCTTC
12	TRBV10-3	few	TRBJ1-2	TRBD1	CAIYRGNYGYTF	TGTGCCATCTACAGGGGTAACTATGGCTACACCTTC
16	TRBV6-5	-	TRBJ2-1	TRBD2	CASSSGTSGPYNEQFF	TGTGCCAGCAGTTCCGGGACTAGCGGTCCCTACAATGAGCAGTTCTTC
14	TRBV28	once	TRBJ2-7	TRBD1	CASTRTGALYEQYF	TGTGCCAGCACCCGGACAGGGGCACTATACGAGCAGTACTTC
11	TRBV20-1	-	TRBJ1-2	-	CSAHRDYGYTF	TGCAGTGCTCACAGGGACTATGGCTACACCTTC
17	TRBV5-1	-	TRBJ2-7	-	CASSSILETGSKYEQYF	TGCGCCAGCAGCTCAATTCTGGAGACAGGCTCCAAATACGAGCAGTACTTC
10	TRBV6-1	-	TRBJ2-2	-	CASSAGELFF	TGTGCCAGCAGCGCCGGGGAGCTGTTTTTT
14	TRBV7-9	-	TRBJ1-2	-	CASSSRQVDYGYTF	TGTGCCAGCAGCAGTAGACAGGTCGACTATGGCTACACCTTC
12	TRBV29-1	-	TRBJ2-2	-	CSVIWATGELFF	TGCAGCGTCATATGGGCTACCGGGGAGCTGTTTTTT
14	TRBV11-2	few	TRBJ1-2	-	CASSLPGERNGYTF	TGTGCCAGCAGCTTACCAGGGGAGAGGAATGGCTACACCTTC
13	TRBV11-2	-	TRBJ2-1	TRBD1	CASRGQEYNEQFF	TGTGCCAGCCGGGGACAGGAATACAATGAGCAGTTCTTC